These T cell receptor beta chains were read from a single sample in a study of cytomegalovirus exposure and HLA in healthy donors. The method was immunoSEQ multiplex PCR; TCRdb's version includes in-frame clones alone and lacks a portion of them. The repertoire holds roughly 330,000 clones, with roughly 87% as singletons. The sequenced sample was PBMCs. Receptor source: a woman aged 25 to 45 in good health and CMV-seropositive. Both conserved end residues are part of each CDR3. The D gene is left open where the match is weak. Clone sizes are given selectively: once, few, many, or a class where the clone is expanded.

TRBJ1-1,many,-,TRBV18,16,CASSPLGEGGGTEAFF,TGTGCCAGCTCACCGCTGGGAGAAGGGGGGGGCACTGAAGCTTTCTTT
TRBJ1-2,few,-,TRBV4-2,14,CASSQVGGDYGYTF,TGTGCCAGCAGCCAAGTCGGTGGGGACTATGGCTACACCTTC
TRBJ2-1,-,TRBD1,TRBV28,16,CASSLFPRGPYNEQFF,TGTGCCAGCAGTTTATTTCCCAGGGGGCCTTACAATGAGCAGTTCTTC
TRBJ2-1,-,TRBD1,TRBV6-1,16,CASSAWGQGIGNEQFF,TGTGCCAGCAGTGCCTGGGGACAGGGTATTGGCAATGAGCAGTTCTTC
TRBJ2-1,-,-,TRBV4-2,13,CASSQVSGNEQFF,TGTGCCAGCAGCCAAGTGAGCGGCAATGAGCAGTTCTTC
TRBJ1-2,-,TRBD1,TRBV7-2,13,CASSPGTANGYTF,TGTGCCAGCAGCCCCGGGACAGCGAATGGCTACACCTTC
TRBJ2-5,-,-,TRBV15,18,CATSRDPSGPLRWETQYF,TGTGCCACCAGCAGAGATCCTTCCGGACCCCTCCGTTGGGAGACCCAGTACTTC
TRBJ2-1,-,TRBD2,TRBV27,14,CASNSGSIYNEQFF,TGTGCCAGCAACAGCGGGAGTATCTACAATGAGCAGTTCTTC
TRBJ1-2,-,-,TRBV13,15,CASSLGHGGDYGYTF,TGTGCCAGCAGCTTAGGCCACGGGGGAGACTATGGCTACACCTTC
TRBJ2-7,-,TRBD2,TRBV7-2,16,CASSLLRAGGPHEQYF,TGTGCCAGCAGCTTATTGAGAGCGGGAGGGCCCCACGAGCAGTACTTC
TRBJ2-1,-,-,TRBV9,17,CASSLRGSSNSYNEQFF,TGTGCCAGCAGCCTTAGAGGGTCTAGCAACTCCTACAATGAGCAGTTCTTC
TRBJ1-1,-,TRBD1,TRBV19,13,CAIRTGGNTEAFF,TGTGCCATTAGGACAGGGGGTAACACTGAAGCTTTCTTT
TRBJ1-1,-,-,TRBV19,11,CASSLSREAFF,TGTGCCAGTAGCCTTTCACGTGAAGCTTTCTTT
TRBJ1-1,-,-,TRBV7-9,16,CASSLTLLGQGSEAFF,TGTGCCAGCAGCTTAACTCTTCTGGGCCAGGGCTCTGAAGCTTTCTTT
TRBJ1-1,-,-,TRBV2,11,CASSWTIGAFF,TGTGCCAGCAGTTGGACGATCGGCGCTTTCTTT
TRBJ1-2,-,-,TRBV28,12,CASSSVNYGYTF,TGTGCCAGCAGCTCAGTTAACTATGGCTACACCTTC
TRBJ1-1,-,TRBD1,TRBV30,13,CACAGTANTEAFF,TGTGCCTGTGCCGGGACAGCGAACACTGAAGCTTTCTTT
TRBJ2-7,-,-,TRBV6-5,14,CASREKSFSYEQYF,TGTGCCAGCAGAGAGAAAAGTTTTTCCTACGAGCAGTACTTC
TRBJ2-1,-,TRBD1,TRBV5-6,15,CASSLGQGTPNEQFF,TGTGCCAGCAGCTTGGGACAGGGTACCCCGAATGAGCAGTTCTTC
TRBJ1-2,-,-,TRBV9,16,CASSGPPDSGFYGYTF,TGTGCCAGCAGCGGCCCCCCGGATAGTGGATTCTATGGCTACACCTTC
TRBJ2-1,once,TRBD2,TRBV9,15,CASSVSGTSYNEQFF,TGTGCCAGCAGCGTAAGCGGGACTTCCTACAATGAGCAGTTCTTC
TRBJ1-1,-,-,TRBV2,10,CASSQGLAFF,TGTGCCAGCAGTCAGGGGTTAGCTTTCTTT
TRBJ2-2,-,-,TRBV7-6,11,CASSLIGELFF,TGTGCCAGCAGCTTGATCGGGGAGCTGTTTTTT
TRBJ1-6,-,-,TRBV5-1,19,CASSLDGTAKSSYNSPLHF,TGCGCCAGCAGCTTGGACGGTACGGCCAAGAGCTCCTATAATTCACCCCTCCACTTT
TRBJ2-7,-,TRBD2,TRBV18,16,CASSPEGLAGGTEQYF,TGTGCCAGCTCACCAGAGGGACTAGCGGGAGGTACGGAGCAGTACTTC
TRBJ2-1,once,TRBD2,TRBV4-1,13,CASSLGLASEQFF,TGCGCCAGCAGCCTGGGACTAGCCAGTGAGCAGTTCTTC
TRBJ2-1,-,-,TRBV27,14,CASSLLTRDNEQFF,TGTGCCAGCAGTTTATTAACCCGGGACAATGAGCAGTTCTTC
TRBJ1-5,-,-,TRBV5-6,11,CASSLMQPQHF,TGTGCCAGCAGCTTGATGCAGCCCCAGCATTTT
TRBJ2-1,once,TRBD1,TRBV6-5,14,CASSRQGSYNEQFF,TGTGCCAGCAGCAGACAGGGGTCCTACAATGAGCAGTTCTTC
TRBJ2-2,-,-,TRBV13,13,CASSRAGTGELFF,TGTGCCAGCAGCCGTGCGGGTACCGGGGAGCTGTTTTTT
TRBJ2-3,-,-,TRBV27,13,CASSLWRADTQYF,TGTGCCAGCAGTTTATGGCGGGCAGATACGCAGTATTTT
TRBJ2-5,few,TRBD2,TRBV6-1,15,CASSELAGGQETQYF,TGTGCCAGCAGTGAACTAGCGGGGGGGCAAGAGACCCAGTACTTC
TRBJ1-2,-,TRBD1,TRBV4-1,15,CASSQTDRGLYGYTF,TGCGCCAGCAGCCAGACGGACAGGGGTCTCTATGGCTACACCTTC
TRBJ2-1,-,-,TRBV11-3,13,CASSYRDKKEQFF,TGTGCCAGCAGCTATCGGGACAAAAAAGAGCAGTTCTTC
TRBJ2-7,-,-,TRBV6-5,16,CASSSWRDGRSYEQYF,TGTGCCAGCAGTTCATGGCGGGACGGACGCTCCTACGAGCAGTACTTC
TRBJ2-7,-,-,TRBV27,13,CASSLGQLYEQYF,TGTGCCAGCAGTTTAGGTCAGCTCTACGAGCAGTACTTC
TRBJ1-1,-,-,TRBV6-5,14,CASRGHWKETEAFF,TGTGCCAGCAGAGGACATTGGAAGGAAACTGAAGCTTTCTTT
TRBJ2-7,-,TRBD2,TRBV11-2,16,CASSLVLAGISYEQYF,TGTGCCAGCAGCTTAGTGCTAGCGGGAATCTCTTACGAGCAGTACTTC
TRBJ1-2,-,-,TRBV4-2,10,CASSRESFHF,TGTGCCAGCAGCCGAGAGAGTTTCCACTTC
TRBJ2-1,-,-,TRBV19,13,CASSMVFYNEQFF,TGTGCCAGTAGTATGGTATTCTACAATGAGCAGTTCTTC
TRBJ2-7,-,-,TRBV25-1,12,CASSPGSYEQYF,TGTGCCAGCAGTCCGGGTTCCTACGAGCAGTACTTC
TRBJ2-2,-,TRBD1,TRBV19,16,CASRWGTGGKTGELFF,TGTGCCAGTAGATGGGGGACAGGGGGAAAGACCGGGGAGCTGTTTTTT
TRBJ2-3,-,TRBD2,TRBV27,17,CASNPRPEREEWYTQYF,TGTGCCAGCAATCCCCGCCCAGAGCGGGAGGAGTGGTATACGCAGTATTTT
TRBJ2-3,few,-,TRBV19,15,CASSTGAGRWDTQYF,TGTGCCAGTAGTACGGGAGCGGGTCGGTGGGATACGCAGTATTTT
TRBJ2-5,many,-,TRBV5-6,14,CASSLKGPQETQYF,TGTGCCAGCAGCTTGAAAGGTCCGCAAGAGACCCAGTACTTC
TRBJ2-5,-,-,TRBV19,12,CATSWGQETQYF,TGTGCCACGTCCTGGGGCCAAGAGACCCAGTACTTC